The 21 T cell receptor beta chains reported below all come from one sample, sequenced in a study of immune cell composition in non-small cell lung cancer (TCRdb year 2017). Receptor libraries were prepared by the immunoSEQ multiplex PCR assay. TCRdb stores this immuneACCESS table with in-frame sequences only. Part of the clones is absent; in the studies checked, under half of the shortfall reflects unresolved V genes, and no reason is known for the rest. The sample includes about 3,200 clones, with over 80% observed a single time. More than 10% of the sample goes to the ten largest clones. Non-adjacent lung tissue from the same patient, taken as far from the tumour as possible and at least 3 cm away, was used for the normal lung samples. The sample consisted of non-adjacent lung tissue. The receptors derive from a human donor with non-small cell lung cancer.

The chain carries TRBV11-2 and TRBJ1-4; D is unresolved. Between the trimmed V and J ends, which lost 2 bases and 8 bases, there was a span of 9 bases. Germline assignment: CDR1 SGHAT and CDR2 FQNNGV. CDR3 length: 13 amino acids. The CDR3 bases are TGTGCCAGCAGCTTACCGGGGTGGGAAAAACTGTTTTTT. Translation: CASSLPGWEKLFF. The whole variable domain, filled in from reference TRBV11-2 and TRBJ1-4, reads EAGVAQSPRYKIIEKRQSVAFWCNPISGHATLYWYQQILGQGPKLLIQFQNNGVVDDSQLPKDRFSAERLKGVDSTLKIQPAKLEDSAVYLCASSLPGWEKLFFGSGTQLSVL.

This sequence joins TRBV29-1 and TRBJ2-1; possibly TRBD2 for D (5 bases). V was shortened by 7 bases and J by 2 bases, with 12 bases between the two germline ends. Per the germline V gene, CDR1 is SQVTM and CDR2 is ANQGSEA. The CDR3 covers 13 residues. Here the CDR3 DNA reads TGCAGCGCTGGACTGGAAACCTACAATGAGCAGTTCTTC. Protein: CSAGLETYNEQFF.

The chain joins TRBV28 to TRBJ1-2; no definite D call. The germline CDR1 and CDR2 sequences are MDHEN and SYDVKM. Trimming left V 5 bases short and J 3 bases short, with 4 bases between. This CDR3 is 11 amino acids long. Here the CDR3 reads CASSLYYGYTF. The CDR3 region has the DNA TGTGCCAGCAGTCTTTACTATGGCTACACCTTC.

V usage is TRBV18 and J usage is TRBJ2-6; TRBD1 might be the D (6 bases). Germline V gives CDR1 KGHSH, CDR2 LQKENI. This CDR3 is 16 amino acids long. V lost 4 bases and J lost 2, with 12 bases in between. The CDR3 loop reads CASSLIEGAGANVLTF. The CDR3 coding sequence is TGTGCCAGCTCACTAATTGAGGGGGCTGGGGCCAACGTCCTGACTTTC.

The chain combines TRBV28 with TRBJ2-7; perhaps TRBD1 as D (7 bases). The germline V and J ends were trimmed by 5 bases and 5 bases, with 28 bases remaining between them. Germline CDR1 and CDR2: MDHEN and SYDVKM. This CDR3 contains 18 residues. DNA for the CDR3: TGTGCCAGCAGTGCTGACAGGGTGGGAATGGGACTCCAGGACGAGCAGTACTTC. It codes for CASSADRVGMGLQDEQYF.

The chain uses TRBV9 and TRBJ2-7; possible D gene TRBD1, 5 bases. CDR3 length: 16 amino acids. The V and J ends lost 1 base and 0 bases respectively, with 14 bases between them. Germline CDR1 SGDLS, CDR2 YYNGEE. The CDR3 is CASSVPARQLSYEQYF. DNA for the CDR3: TGTGCCAGCAGCGTACCCGCGCGACAGCTCTCCTACGAGCAGTACTTC.

J is TRBJ1-2 and V is TRBV30; unclear D gene. V lost 4 bases and J 8 bases, leaving 14 bases between the germline ends. CDR1 and CDR2 from the germline V gene are GTSNPN and SVGIG (reference sequence). CDR3 size: 12 residues. CDR3 DNA: TGTGCCTGGATGGAAGGAGGAGGAGGCTACACCTTC. Amino acid sequence: CAWMEGGGGYTF.

This clone was counted only a few times. J is TRBJ1-1 and V is TRBV12-5; D is possibly TRBD1 (6 bases). V was cut by 5 bases and J by 4 bases, with 14 bases left in between. The CDR3 sequence is 14 residues long. Germline V lookup: CDR1 LGHNT, CDR2 FRNRAP. CDR3 residues: CASGPEGDGTEAFF. In nucleotides, the CDR3 is TGTGCTAGTGGTCCCGAGGGGGACGGCACTGAAGCTTTCTTT.

The V and J genes are TRBV6-1 and TRBJ2-5, with TRBD2 matching 9 bases. With 3 bases clipped from V and 4 bases from J, the junction kept 3 bases outside the gene matches. Germline V gives CDR1 MNHNS, CDR2 SASEGT. The CDR3 runs to 14 residues. This CDR3 reads CASSEREGRETQYF. The DNA of the CDR3 is TGTGCCAGCAGTGAGCGGGAGGGCCGAGAGACCCAGTACTTC.

There are a few counts of this clone. The V and J genes are TRBV11-2 and TRBJ2-7; TRBD1 aligns across 8 bases. This CDR3 contains 14 residues. Per germline, CDR1 SGHAT and CDR2 FQNNGV. After removal of 2 bases from V and 9 bases from J, the junction contained 9 bases not matched to a gene. The CDR3 coding sequence is TGTGCCAGCAGCTTAAGGACAGGGAGCAACTCGCAGTACTTC. Protein: CASSLRTGSNSQYF.

The V gene is TRBV5-4, the J gene TRBJ2-1, with no clear D. CDR1 is SGHNT, CDR2 YYREEE, per germline (reference sequence). Trimming cost V 4 bases and J 8 bases, with 7 bases left between them. The CDR3 consists of 11 residues. The CDR3 here is CASSVRDEQFF. CDR3 DNA sequence: TGTGCCAGCAGCGTACGAGATGAGCAGTTCTTC.

V is TRBV6-1 and J is TRBJ1-5; D remains unclear. The CDR3 is 15 amino acids. The germline gives CDR1 MNHNS, CDR2 SASEGT. V was cut by 3 bases and J by 0 bases, with 9 bases left in between. CDR3 in amino acids: CASSDSQNSNQPQHF. In nucleotides, the CDR3 is TGTGCCAGCAGTGATTCACAGAATAGCAATCAGCCCCAGCATTTT.

The chain joins TRBV2 to TRBJ2-2; possible D gene TRBD2, 6 bases. The germline gives CDR1 SNHLY, CDR2 FYNNEI. The CDR3 is 15 amino acids. V lost 8 bases and J lost 0, with 13 bases in between. CDR3 DNA sequence: TGTGCCAGCTTACGGGAGTTGGCGAACACCGGGGAGCTGTTTTTT. Its protein is CASLRELANTGELFF.

V and J are TRBV6-6 and TRBJ2-5; TRBD2 is a possible D gene (7 bases). Trimming took off 0 bases at V and 4 bases at J, with 9 bases between the two ends. CDR3 length equals 14 residues. Per germline, CDR1 MNHNY and CDR2 SVGAGI (reference sequence). The CDR3 loop is CASSYSGGRETQYF. As DNA, the CDR3 is TGTGCCAGCAGTTACTCGGGGGGGCGAGAGACCCAGTACTTC.

The chain joins TRBV19 to TRBJ1-1; TRBD1 is a possible D gene (6 bases). This CDR3 comprises 15 residues. Germline loops: CDR1 LNHDA, CDR2 SQIVND (reference sequence). Trimming removed 3 bases from V and 1 base from J, with 12 bases in between. CDR3 amino acids: CASSIRDTRNTEAFF. The CDR3 DNA is TGTGCCAGTAGTATTCGGGACACTAGGAACACTGAAGCTTTCTTT.

This chain joins TRBV7-9 and TRBJ1-1; no reliable D call. In germline, CDR1 is SEHNR, CDR2 FQNEAQ (reference sequence). This CDR3 is 15 amino acids long. Trimming pared 5 bases from V and 1 base from J, leaving 14 bases between. In nucleotides, the CDR3 is TGTGCCAGCAGCACGAGAACGAGTCGGAACACTGAAGCTTTCTTT. Residues: CASSTRTSRNTEAFF.

Concerning this clone: One end of the junction does not line up with germline, which may come from a read error. The chain joins TRBV30 to TRBJ2-5; D possibly corresponds to TRBD1 (6 bases). The length of the CDR3 is 12 residues. CDR1 GTSNPN and CDR2 SVGIG come from the germline V gene (reference sequence). The CDR3 sequence: CGAQGIQETQYF. CDR3 coding DNA: TGCGGGGCTCAGGGGATCCAAGAGACCCAGTACTTC.

This chain uses TRBV7-6 with TRBJ1-1, with D tentatively TRBD1 (6 bases). Germline CDR1 reads SGHVS; CDR2 reads FNYEAQ. This CDR3 is 13 amino acids long. V was trimmed by 5 bases and J by 2 bases, leaving 9 bases between them. The CDR3 is CASSADSNTEAFF. The DNA of the CDR3 is TGTGCCAGCAGCGCGGACAGCAACACTGAAGCTTTCTTT.

The V gene is TRBV6-1, the J gene TRBJ2-2; TRBD2 agrees at 12 bases. CDR3 length: 15 amino acids. The junction had 7 bases not matched to a gene; V was cut back by 7 bases and J by 7 bases. The germline V gene has CDR1 MNHNS and CDR2 SASEGT. CDR3 DNA: TGTGCCAGCATCTTGACTAGCGGGAGTTTCGGGGAGCTGTTTTTT. Amino acid sequence: CASILTSGSFGELFF.

This clone was counted between two and nine times. The V gene is TRBV7-9, the J gene TRBJ2-1, with 7 nucleotides matching TRBD1. V shed 8 bases, J shed 7 bases, and the junction held 14 bases outside the gene matches. The CDR3 extends over 15 amino acids. Germline CDR1 and CDR2: SEHNR and FQNEAQ (reference sequence). The CDR3 nucleotides read TGTGCCAGCTTCCCAGGGGGAAATCGCGAGAATGAGCAGTTCTTC. Its protein product is CASFPGGNRENEQFF. Drawing the rest from reference TRBV7-9 and TRBJ2-1, the complete variable domain is DTGVSQNPRHKITKRGQNVTFRCDPISEHNRLYWYRQTLGQGPEFLTYFQNEAQLEKSRLLSDRFSAERPKGSFSTLEIQRTEQGDSAMYLCASFPGGNRENEQFFGPGTRLTVL.

The genes are TRBV30 and TRBJ1-5; 8 nucleotides match TRBD1. The CDR3 spans 15 residues. With V trimmed by 0 bases and J by 7 bases, 8 bases remained unmatched. Germline V lookup: CDR1 GTSNPN, CDR2 SVGIG (reference sequence). The CDR3 is CAWSVQGGPEQPQHF. The CDR3 DNA reads as TGTGCCTGGAGTGTACAGGGGGGGCCAGAGCAGCCCCAGCATTTT.